This TCR beta chain was retrieved from a study of sequential checkpoint blockade in melanoma. Overall study context: Arm A got nivolumab then ipilimumab; arm B the reverse, 1:1.

The V and J ends lost 7 bases and 3 bases, in that order; junction bases with no gene match: 9. The CDR3 has 15 residues. CDR1 is SGHRS and CDR2 is YFSETQ in the germline V gene. Sequencing was performed with immunoSEQ multiplex PCR; in TCRdb, only in-frame clones are kept and a portion is missing. The profile shows approximately 37,000 clones, 80% to 90% of them singletons. Stated treatment: randomized to nivolumab then ipilimumab (arm A) or the reverse (arm B). Sorted cells were live CD3+CD8+, lacking CD19 and CD56, from PBMCs. This receptor was taken from a human donor with melanoma. The rearrangement links TRBV5-1 to TRBJ2-3, with 9 bases identical to TRBD2. The specimen was CD8+ T cells sorted from blood (inferred from file names), collected from a patient given nivolumab and ipilimumab in sequence. Written as DNA, the CDR3 is TGCGCCAGCGGGTTAGCGGGAGTGGGGACAGATACGCAGTATTTT. Protein: CASGLAGVGTDTQYF.